The rows below give T cell receptor beta chains drawn from one sample of a study of cytomegalovirus exposure and HLA in healthy donors. The repertoire was sequenced with immunoSEQ multiplex PCR; TCRdb's copy has only in-frame clones and lacks some. The table lists 170,000 or so clones, around 82% of them singletons. The material sequenced was PBMCs. These receptors all stem from a woman aged 45-65 years in good health and CMV-seropositive. Each CDR3 is given with its conserved first and last residue. A D gene is named only where the DNA matches it firmly. Part of the rows lack a size; the others show once, few, many or a class for expanded clones.

j_gene: TRBJ2-5
abundance: .
v_gene: TRBV13
d_gene: .
CDR3aa: CASSLNYLGGPETQYF
CDR3nt: TGTGCCAGCAGCTTAAATTATCTCGGAGGCCCGGAGACCCAGTACTTC

j_gene: TRBJ2-1
abundance: .
v_gene: TRBV7-9
d_gene: .
CDR3aa: CASSSFYGGVGKEEQFF
CDR3nt: TGTGCCAGCAGCTCCTTCTACGGCGGGGTGGGAAAGGAAGAGCAGTTCTTC

j_gene: TRBJ2-5
abundance: .
v_gene: TRBV5-4
d_gene: TRBD2
CDR3aa: CASSYESAGGETQYF
CDR3nt: TGTGCCAGCAGTTATGAGAGCGCGGGGGGGGAGACCCAGTACTTC

j_gene: TRBJ2-2
abundance: .
v_gene: TRBV7-6
d_gene: .
CDR3aa: CASSLLRQPGELFF
CDR3nt: TGTGCCAGCAGCTTATTAAGACAACCCGGGGAGCTGTTTTTT

j_gene: TRBJ2-7
abundance: .
v_gene: TRBV4-1
d_gene: TRBD1
CDR3aa: CASSRIGTGGTGEQYF
CDR3nt: TGCGCCAGCAGCCGGATAGGAACAGGGGGGACGGGAGAGCAGTACTTC

j_gene: TRBJ2-5
abundance: .
v_gene: TRBV30
d_gene: TRBD2
CDR3aa: CAWSPQWTGGVQETQYF
CDR3nt: TGTGCCTGGAGTCCTCAGTGGACGGGGGGGGTCCAAGAGACCCAGTACTTC

j_gene: TRBJ1-5
abundance: few
v_gene: TRBV15
d_gene: .
CDR3aa: CATSGDNNQPQHF
CDR3nt: TGTGCCACCAGCGGGGACAACAATCAGCCCCAGCATTTT

j_gene: TRBJ1-4
abundance: .
v_gene: TRBV5-1
d_gene: TRBD1
CDR3aa: CASSSQQGPNEKLFF
CDR3nt: TGCGCCAGCAGCTCCCAACAGGGGCCGAATGAAAAACTGTTTTTT

j_gene: TRBJ2-5
abundance: .
v_gene: TRBV5-1
d_gene: TRBD2
CDR3aa: CASSLAVLAGGDEETQYF
CDR3nt: TGCGCCAGCAGCTTGGCTGTTCTAGCGGGGGGAGATGAAGAGACCCAGTACTTC

j_gene: TRBJ1-4
abundance: few
v_gene: TRBV4-1
d_gene: TRBD1
CDR3aa: CASSQDRLTGAQF
CDR3nt: TGCGCCAGCAGCCAAGACCGCTTGACAGGGGCCCAATTT